The 30 T cell receptor beta chains in this list originate from one sample, sequenced in a study of identical twins. TCRdb fed the 5' RACE reads into MiXCR, producing one record per CDR3 protein. Of approximately 20,000 distinct CDR3 sequences listed, about two thirds are singletons. Sequencing was done on a sample of memory (CD45RO+) T cells sorted from blood. The receptor set was obtained from a woman in her late teens or twenties in good health. This table probably holds off-target reads from a library built for another chain.

This clonotype was detected a few times. CDR3 residues: CAISADPNTMSTDTQYF. The CDR3 DNA is TGTGCCATCAGTGCCGACCCGAACACGATGAGCACAGATACGCAGTATTTT. The genes are TRBV10-3 and TRBJ2-3; D is unclear. The ends were cut back, 4 bases at V and 0 bases at J, with 17 bases in the middle. Germline CDR1 is ENHRY and CDR2 is SYGVKD. The CDR3 has 17 residues.

V is TRBV28 and J is TRBJ2-5, with D perhaps matching TRBD2 (5 bases). Germline V CDR1 and CDR2: MDHEN, SYDVKM. There are 13 residues in the CDR3. Trimming removed 6 bases at V and 3 bases at J, with 11 bases between. In nucleotides, the CDR3 is TGTGCCAGCAGGCGAGTGCGGGAAGAGACCCAGTACTTC. Encoded protein: CASRRVREETQYF. Combining the CDR3 with reference TRBV28 and TRBJ2-5 gives the whole variable domain DVKVTQSSRYLVKRTGEKVFLECVQDMDHENMFWYRQDPGLGLRLIYFSYDVKMKEKGDIPEGYSVSREKKERFSLILESASTNQTSMYLCASRRVREETQYFGPGTRLLVL.

This rearrangement joins TRBV6-2 or TRBV6-3 to TRBJ2-2; D gene uncertain. V lost 4 bases and J 7 bases, leaving 10 bases between the germline ends. The germline V gene has CDR1 MNHEY and CDR2 SVGEGT. This CDR3 contains 13 residues. CDR3: CASSFSAIGELFF. The CDR3 DNA reads as TGTGCCAGCAGTTTTTCGGCAATCGGGGAGCTGTTTTTT.

The CDR3 sequence: CSVAGGGKVYEQYF. The CDR3 DNA reads as TGCAGCGTTGCCGGCGGGGGAAAGGTATACGAGCAGTACTTC. The rearrangement uses TRBV29-1 and TRBJ2-7; 7 nucleotides line up with TRBD2. V shed 4 bases and J 4 bases; nucleotides not matched to a gene: 10. CDR3 size: 14 residues. From germline, CDR1 is SQVTM and CDR2 ANQGSEA.

The J gene is TRBJ2-1, the V gene TRBV6-2 or TRBV6-3, with TRBD2 as a possible D gene (5 bases). From germline, CDR1 is MNHEY and CDR2 SVGEGT. The CDR3 consists of 11 residues. Trimming pared 5 bases from V and 13 bases from J, leaving 12 bases between. The chain's CDR3 is CASSHGGSQFF. DNA for the CDR3: TGTGCCAGCAGTCACGGCGGGTCCCAGTTCTTC.

This clonotype was observed a handful of times. The CDR3 loop is CASSNPGTEYEQYF. The CDR3 nucleotides are TGTGCCAGCAGCAACCCCGGGACAGAGTACGAGCAGTACTTC. The chain employs TRBV6-2 or TRBV6-3 and TRBJ2-7; 7 nucleotides align to TRBD1. This CDR3 comprises 14 residues. Germline CDR1 reads MNHEY; CDR2 reads SVGEGT. The J segment lost 4 bases and the V segment lost 6 bases, leaving 9 bases of the junction unmatched.

This rearrangement joins TRBV18 to TRBJ1-2; perhaps TRBD1 as D (5 bases). With 3 bases removed from V and 4 bases from J, the gap between germline ends came to 6 bases. The CDR3 length is 12 residues. CDR1 KGHSH and CDR2 LQKENI come from the germline V gene. The chain's CDR3 is CASSPQGYGYTF. The CDR3 DNA is TGTGCCAGCTCACCCCAGGGCTATGGCTACACCTTC.

The CDR3 protein is CASSRQMTNTGELFF. The DNA for the CDR3 is TGTGCCAGCAGCCGACAGATGACAAACACCGGGGAGCTGTTTTTT. The rearrangement links TRBV14 to TRBJ2-2; TRBD1 might be the D (5 bases). V was shortened by 4 bases and J by 2 bases, with 11 bases between the two germline ends. The CDR3 has 15 amino acids. In germline, CDR1 is SGHDN, CDR2 FVKESK.

The V and J genes are TRBV7-3 and TRBJ2-2; possible D gene TRBD2, 6 bases. CDR3 size: 17 residues. Germline V gene sequence: CDR1 SGHTA, CDR2 FQGTGA. Trimming cost V 1 base and J 2 bases, with 14 bases left between them. This chain's CDR3 is CASSLRGVGLNTGELFF. The CDR3, as DNA: TGTGCCAGCAGCTTAAGGGGGGTCGGCCTTAACACCGGGGAGCTGTTTTTT.

The J gene is TRBJ2-1, the V gene TRBV29-1, with D possibly being TRBD1 (9 bases). This CDR3 is 17 amino acids long. Germline lookup yields CDR1 SQVTM and CDR2 ANQGSEA. Trimming pared 6 bases from V and 5 bases from J, leaving 26 bases between. The CDR3 reads CSVDGTGPDSGNNEQFF. CDR3 nucleotides: TGCAGCGTGGACGGGACAGGGCCAGATAGCGGGAACAATGAGCAGTTCTTC.

This clonotype has a handful of counts. The chain links TRBV28 to TRBJ1-2; 10 nucleotides agree with TRBD1. There are 16 residues in the CDR3. V lost 3 bases and J lost 1; bases outside the gene matches: 5. In germline, CDR1 is MDHEN, CDR2 SYDVKM. The CDR3 spells CASSFFRTGGNYGYTF. CDR3 nucleotides: TGTGCCAGCAGTTTTTTCCGGACAGGGGGTAACTATGGCTACACCTTC.

This chain joins TRBV24-1 and TRBJ2-1, with 8 bases aligning to TRBD2. V trimming: 3 bases; J trimming: 0 bases; junction bases outside the gene matches: 24. Per the germline V gene, CDR1 is KGHDR and CDR2 is SFDVKD. This CDR3 is 23 amino acids long. The chain's CDR3 is CATSDPNSPSPGGPPDSYNEQFF. The CDR3 nucleotides read TGTGCCACCAGTGATCCGAATAGTCCTAGCCCGGGAGGGCCTCCAGACTCCTACAATGAGCAGTTCTTC.

The chain has TRBV12-3 or TRBV12-4 and TRBJ1-5; D ambiguous. Trimming stripped 6 bases from V and 3 bases from J, with 12 bases between. The CDR3 is 14 amino acids. The CDR3 coding sequence is TGTGCCAGCAGCCCCGGGGAGGACAATCAGCCCCAGCATTTT. Translation: CASSPGEDNQPQHF.

This clonotype turned up a few times. The gene calls are TRBV14 and TRBJ2-3, with unresolved D. This CDR3 is built from 15 residues. The ends were cut back, 1 base at V and 1 base at J, with 9 bases in the middle. Germline CDR1 reads SGHDN; CDR2 reads FVKESK. The CDR3 nucleotides read TGTGCCAGCAGCCAAGCGGTAGTGGGCACAGATACGCAGTATTTT. Amino acids: CASSQAVVGTDTQYF.

The chain joins TRBV7-6 to TRBJ2-2, with D perhaps TRBD1 (5 bases). V lost 5 bases and J 0 bases, leaving 25 bases between the germline ends. From germline, CDR1 is SGHVS and CDR2 FNYEAQ. The CDR3 has 20 amino acids. In nucleotides, the CDR3 is TGTGCCAGCAGCCCCCGCAGGGTAGGAGCGCAACCCCCGAACACCGGGGAGCTGTTTTTT. It codes for CASSPRRVGAQPPNTGELFF.

The V and J genes are TRBV9 and TRBJ1-1; D unresolved. Trimming shortened V by 4 bases and J by 1 base, and 11 bases separated the two germline ends. The germline V gene has CDR1 SGDLS and CDR2 YYNGEE. The CDR3 consists of 14 residues. CDR3 sequence: CASSPHTTNTEAFF. In DNA form, the CDR3 reads TGTGCCAGCAGCCCCCACACGACGAACACTGAAGCTTTCTTT.

The V gene is TRBV29-1, the J gene TRBJ2-7, with 7 bases lining up with TRBD1. CDR3 length equals 13 residues. V gave up 6 bases and J gave up 2 bases; unmatched junction bases: 7. Germline CDR1 and CDR2: SQVTM and ANQGSEA. The CDR3 is CSVTGTVTYEQYF. DNA of the CDR3: TGCAGCGTAACGGGGACAGTTACCTACGAGCAGTACTTC.

V and J are TRBV2 and TRBJ2-6; D ambiguous. With 1 base removed from V and 2 bases from J, the gap between germline ends came to 15 bases. There are 18 residues in the CDR3. Germline values: CDR1 SNHLY, CDR2 FYNNEI. The CDR3 sequence: CASSEVTITSAGANVLTF. CDR3 bases: TGTGCCAGCAGTGAAGTCACAATAACTTCAGCTGGGGCCAACGTCCTGACTTTC.

V gene TRBV4-2 combines with J gene TRBJ2-1; TRBD2 matches 12 bases. Germline V lookup: CDR1 LGHNA, CDR2 YNFKEQ. This CDR3 is built from 16 residues. V lost 0 bases and J lost 8; bases outside the gene matches: 5. In DNA, the CDR3 is TGTGCCAGCAGCCAAGAGCTAGCGGGAGGGAGGCATGAGCAGTTCTTC. It translates to CASSQELAGGRHEQFF.

V and J are TRBV18 and TRBJ2-1, with 9 nucleotides matching TRBD1. Germline trimming cut 4 bases from V and 8 bases from J; bases unmatched to any gene: 0. The length of the CDR3 is 12 residues. Germline V gene sequence: CDR1 KGHSH, CDR2 LQKENI. The CDR3 spells CASSRTGDEQFF. CDR3 in DNA: TGTGCCAGCTCACGGACAGGGGATGAGCAGTTCTTC.

This chain connects TRBV6-1 to TRBJ1-5, with 9 nucleotides matching TRBD1. Germline lookup yields CDR1 MNHNS and CDR2 SASEGT. V shed 5 bases, J shed 2 bases, and the junction held 10 bases outside the gene matches. CDR3 length equals 17 residues. The CDR3 spells CASSPGTGSEGNQPQHF. The CDR3, as DNA: TGTGCCAGCAGTCCCGGGACAGGGTCAGAGGGCAATCAGCCCCAGCATTTT.

CDR3 bases: TGTGCCACCGCGACAGGGGAGGACAATGAGCAGTTCTTC. This translates into CATATGEDNEQFF. The chain carries TRBV2 and TRBJ2-1; 8 positions agree with TRBD1. The V gene end was trimmed by 10 bases and the J gene end by 5 bases; junction bases not matched to a gene: 7. Germline V gene data show CDR1 as SNHLY and CDR2 as FYNNEI. There are 13 residues in the CDR3.

This chain uses TRBV7-9 with TRBJ2-3; D is unclear. V was pared by 5 bases and J by 4 bases, with 10 bases between. Germline CDR1 is SEHNR and CDR2 is FQNEAQ (reference sequence). The CDR3 totals 13 residues. CDR3 loop: CASSPKWADTQYF. The CDR3 DNA is TGTGCCAGCAGCCCAAAGTGGGCAGATACGCAGTATTTT.

In this sample, this clonotype turned up a few times. The chain links TRBV6-1 to TRBJ2-7; TRBD1 matches at 10 bases. Per the germline V gene, CDR1 is MNHNS and CDR2 is SASEGT. The CDR3 covers 14 residues. The trim removed 6 bases at V and 0 bases at J, leaving 2 bases unmatched. The CDR3 DNA is TGTGCCAGCAGATGGGACAGGGGCTCCTACGAGCAGTACTTC. Its translation is CASRWDRGSYEQYF.

V gene TRBV12-5 combines with J gene TRBJ2-3; tentatively, D is TRBD1 (5 bases). The CDR3 length is 16 residues. Germline V gene lookup returns CDR1 LGHNT and CDR2 FRNRAP. V was shortened by 3 bases and J by 4 bases, with 17 bases between the two germline ends. The CDR3 loop reads CASGFRVPPVADTQYF. Written as DNA, the CDR3 is TGTGCTAGTGGTTTCAGGGTACCCCCCGTGGCAGATACGCAGTATTTT.

The chain is built from TRBV11-3 and TRBJ2-1; 7 bases line up with TRBD2. Germline values: CDR1 SGHNT, CDR2 YENEEA. Trimming took 1 base from V and 6 from J; bases not matched to a gene: 24. CDR3 size: 21 residues. CDR3 nucleotides: TGTGCCAGCAGCTTAGGTCTCCCCGGGAGGTCCTCCAAAGGACCCTTCAATGAGCAGTTCTTC. Protein sequence: CASSLGLPGRSSKGPFNEQFF.

CDR3 DNA: TGTGCCATCAGTGGACTAGCGGGCAATGAGCAGTTCTTC. Residues: CAISGLAGNEQFF. This chain connects TRBV10-3 to TRBJ2-1; 10 nucleotides match TRBD2. In germline, CDR1 is ENHRY, CDR2 SYGVKD. With V trimmed by 4 bases and J by 6 bases, 0 bases remained unmatched. The CDR3 is 13 residues long.

The genes are TRBV11-2 and TRBJ2-3, with TRBD1 matching 7 bases. Germline V lookup: CDR1 SGHAT, CDR2 FQNNGV. The CDR3 is made up of 15 amino acids. Germline trimming cut 5 bases from V and 5 bases from J; bases unmatched to any gene: 10. The CDR3 DNA reads as TGTGCCAGCAGCCGATTCGGACAGGCATTAGATACGCAGTATTTT. As protein: CASSRFGQALDTQYF.

This chain connects TRBV7-2 to TRBJ2-2; D possibly matches TRBD1 or TRBD2 (5 bases each). Between the trimmed V and J ends, which lost 7 bases and 6 bases, there was a span of 12 bases. In germline, CDR1 is SGHTA, CDR2 FQGNSA. This CDR3 spans 13 amino acids. CDR3 in amino acids: CASTTEGSGELFF. Here the CDR3 DNA reads TGTGCCAGCACCACAGAGGGGTCCGGGGAGCTGTTTTTT.

The CDR3, as DNA: TGTGCCAGCAGTCCCCACGCGACGAAGTACTTC. Translation gives CASSPHATKYF. The chain carries TRBV28 and TRBJ2-5; D unresolved. V was clipped by 5 bases and J by 12 bases, with 13 bases between them. Germline V lookup: CDR1 MDHEN, CDR2 SYDVKM. This CDR3 comprises 11 residues.